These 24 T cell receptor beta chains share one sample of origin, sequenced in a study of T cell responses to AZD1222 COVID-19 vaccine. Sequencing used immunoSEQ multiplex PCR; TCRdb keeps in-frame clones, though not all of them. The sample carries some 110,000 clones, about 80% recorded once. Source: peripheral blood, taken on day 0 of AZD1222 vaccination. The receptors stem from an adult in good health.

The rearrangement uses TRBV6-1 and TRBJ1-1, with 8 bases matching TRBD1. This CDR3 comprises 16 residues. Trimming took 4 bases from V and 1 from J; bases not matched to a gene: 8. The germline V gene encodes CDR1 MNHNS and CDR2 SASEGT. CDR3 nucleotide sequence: TGTGCCAGCAGTGGTTACAGGGGGGGTGGGAACACTGAAGCTTTCTTT. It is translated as CASSGYRGGGNTEAFF.

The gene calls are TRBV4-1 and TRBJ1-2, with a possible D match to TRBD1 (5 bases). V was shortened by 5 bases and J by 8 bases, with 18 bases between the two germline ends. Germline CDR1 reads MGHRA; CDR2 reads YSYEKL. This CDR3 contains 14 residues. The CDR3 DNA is TGCGCCAGCAGCGTTGGACAAGGCGCTGGGGGCTACACCTTC. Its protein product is CASSVGQGAGGYTF.

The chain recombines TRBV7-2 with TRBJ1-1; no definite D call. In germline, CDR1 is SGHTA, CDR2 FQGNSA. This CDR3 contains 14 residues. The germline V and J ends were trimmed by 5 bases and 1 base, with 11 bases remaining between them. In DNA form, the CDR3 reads TGTGCCAGCAGCACCCGGACGGGGAACACTGAAGCTTTCTTT. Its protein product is CASSTRTGNTEAFF.

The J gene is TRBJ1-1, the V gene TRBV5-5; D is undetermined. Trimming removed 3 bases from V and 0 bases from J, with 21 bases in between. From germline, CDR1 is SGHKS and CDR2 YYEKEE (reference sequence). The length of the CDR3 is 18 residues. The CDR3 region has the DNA TGTGCCAGCAGCTCCGTGCCTCGTCCCAGGAACCTGAACACTGAAGCTTTCTTT. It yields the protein CASSSVPRPRNLNTEAFF. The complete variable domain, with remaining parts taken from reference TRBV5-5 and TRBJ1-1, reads DAGVTQSPTHLIKTRGQQVTLRCSPISGHKSVSWYQQVLGQGPQFIFQYYEKEERGRGNFPDRFSARQFPNYSSELNVNALLLGDSALYLCASSSVPRPRNLNTEAFFGQGTRLTVV.

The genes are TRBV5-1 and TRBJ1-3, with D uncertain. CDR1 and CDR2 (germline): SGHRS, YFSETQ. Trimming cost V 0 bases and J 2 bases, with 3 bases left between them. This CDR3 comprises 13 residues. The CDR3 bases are TGCGCCAGCAGCTTGGGGACTGGAAACACCATATATTTT. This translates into CASSLGTGNTIYF. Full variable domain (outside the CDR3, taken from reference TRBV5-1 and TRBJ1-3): KAGVTQTPRYLIKTRGQQVTLSCSPISGHRSVSWYQQTPGQGLQFLFEYFSETQRNKGNFPGRFSGRQFSNSRSEMNVSTLELGDSALYLCASSLGTGNTIYFGEGSWLTVV.

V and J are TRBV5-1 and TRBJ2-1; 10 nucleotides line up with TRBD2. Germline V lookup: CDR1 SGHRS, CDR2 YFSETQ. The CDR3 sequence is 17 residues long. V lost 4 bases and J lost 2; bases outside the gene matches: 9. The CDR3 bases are TGCGCCAGCAGCGGGGGGACTAGCGTAGAGACCTACAATGAGCAGTTCTTC. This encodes CASSGGTSVETYNEQFF.

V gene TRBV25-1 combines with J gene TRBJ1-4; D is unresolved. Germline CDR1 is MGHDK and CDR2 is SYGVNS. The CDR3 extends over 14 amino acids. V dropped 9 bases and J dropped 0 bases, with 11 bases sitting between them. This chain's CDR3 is CASIGPPTNEKLFF. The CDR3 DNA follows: TGTGCCAGTATTGGACCGCCAACTAATGAAAAACTGTTTTTT.

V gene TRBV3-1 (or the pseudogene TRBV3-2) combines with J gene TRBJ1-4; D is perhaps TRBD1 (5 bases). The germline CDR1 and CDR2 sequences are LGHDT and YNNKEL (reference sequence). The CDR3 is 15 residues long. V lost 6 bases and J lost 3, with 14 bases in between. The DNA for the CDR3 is TGTGCCAGCAGTCAGTTAGGGGAAGCTAATGAAAAACTGTTTTTT. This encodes CASSQLGEANEKLFF.

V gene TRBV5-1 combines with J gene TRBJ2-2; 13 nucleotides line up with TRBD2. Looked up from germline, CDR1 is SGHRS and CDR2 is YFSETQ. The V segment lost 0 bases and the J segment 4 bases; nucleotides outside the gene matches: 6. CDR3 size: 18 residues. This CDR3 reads CASSLEPTSGGATGELFF. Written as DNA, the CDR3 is TGCGCCAGCAGCTTGGAACCAACTAGCGGGGGGGCCACCGGGGAGCTGTTTTTT.

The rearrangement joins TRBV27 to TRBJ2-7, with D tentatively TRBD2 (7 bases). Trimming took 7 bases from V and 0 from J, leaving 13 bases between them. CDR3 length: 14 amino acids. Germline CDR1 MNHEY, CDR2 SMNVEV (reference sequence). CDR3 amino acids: CASKREGGSYEQYF. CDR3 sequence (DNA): TGTGCCAGCAAGAGGGAGGGGGGCTCCTACGAGCAGTACTTC.

The CDR3 nucleotides read TGTGCCAGCAGCCCGGGACAGGGAGACTATGGCTACACCTTC. Residues: CASSPGQGDYGYTF. The chain carries TRBV28 and TRBJ1-2, with 9 bases aligning to TRBD1. Trimming took 6 bases from V and 3 from J; bases not matched to a gene: 5. The length of the CDR3 is 14 residues. The germline V gene encodes CDR1 MDHEN and CDR2 SYDVKM.

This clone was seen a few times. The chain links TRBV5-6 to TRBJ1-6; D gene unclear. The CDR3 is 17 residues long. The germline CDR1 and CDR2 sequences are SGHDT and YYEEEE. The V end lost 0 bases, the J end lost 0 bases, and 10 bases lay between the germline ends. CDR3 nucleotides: TGTGCCAGCAGCTTGGGACTTGGCAACTCCTATAATTCACCCCTCCACTTT. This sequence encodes CASSLGLGNSYNSPLHF.

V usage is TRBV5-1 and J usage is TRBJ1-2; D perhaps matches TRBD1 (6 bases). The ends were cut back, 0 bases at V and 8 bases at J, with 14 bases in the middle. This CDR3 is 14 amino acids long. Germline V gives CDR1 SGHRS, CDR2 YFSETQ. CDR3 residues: CASSLGWGGGGYTF. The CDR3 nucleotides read TGCGCCAGCAGCTTGGGCTGGGGGGGCGGCGGCTACACCTTC.

Here the CDR3 reads CASSQVASVSYEQYF. CDR3 DNA: TGTGCCAGCAGCCAAGTGGCGTCGGTGAGTTACGAGCAGTACTTC. This rearrangement joins TRBV3-1 (or the pseudogene TRBV3-2) to TRBJ2-7; D gene uncertain. The CDR3 sequence is 15 residues long. Germline CDR1 is LGHDT and CDR2 is YNNKEL (reference sequence). Trimming removed 1 base at V and 4 bases at J, with 14 bases between.

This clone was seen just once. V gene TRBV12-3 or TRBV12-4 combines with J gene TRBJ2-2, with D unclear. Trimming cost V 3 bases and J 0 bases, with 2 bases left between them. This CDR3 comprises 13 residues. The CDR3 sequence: CASSLSNTGELFF. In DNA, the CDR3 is TGTGCCAGCAGTTTGTCGAACACCGGGGAGCTGTTTTTT.

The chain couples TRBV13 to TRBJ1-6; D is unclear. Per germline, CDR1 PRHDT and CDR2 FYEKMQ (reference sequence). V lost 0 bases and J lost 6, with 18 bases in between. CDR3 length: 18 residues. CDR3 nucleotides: TGTGCCAGCAGCTTAGGCAACCATAGATTCGACCGTAATTCACCCCTCCACTTT. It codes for CASSLGNHRFDRNSPLHF.

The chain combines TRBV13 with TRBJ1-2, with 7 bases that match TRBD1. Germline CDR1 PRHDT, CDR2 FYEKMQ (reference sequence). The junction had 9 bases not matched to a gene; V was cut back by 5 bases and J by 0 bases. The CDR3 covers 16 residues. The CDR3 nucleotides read TGTGCCAGCAGCCCGGGACAGTCTTCCCCTAACTATGGCTACACCTTC. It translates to CASSPGQSSPNYGYTF. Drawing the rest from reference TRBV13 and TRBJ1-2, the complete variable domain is AAGVIQSPRHLIKEKRETATLKCYPIPRHDTVYWYQQGPGQDPQFLISFYEKMQSDKGSIPDRFSAQQFSDYHSELNMSSLELGDSALYFCASSPGQSSPNYGYTFGSGTRLTVV.

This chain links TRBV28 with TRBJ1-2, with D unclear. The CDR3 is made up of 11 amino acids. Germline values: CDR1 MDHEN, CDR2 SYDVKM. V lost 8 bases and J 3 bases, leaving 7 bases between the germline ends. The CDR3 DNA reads TGTGCCAGCGGGAGGGACTATGGCTACACCTTC. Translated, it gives CASGRDYGYTF.

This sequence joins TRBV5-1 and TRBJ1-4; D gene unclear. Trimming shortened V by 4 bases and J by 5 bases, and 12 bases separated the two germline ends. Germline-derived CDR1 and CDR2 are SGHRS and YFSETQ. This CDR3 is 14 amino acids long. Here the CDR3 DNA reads TGCGCCAGCAGCCCGGCGGGCTCCAATGAAAAACTGTTTTTT. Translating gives CASSPAGSNEKLFF.

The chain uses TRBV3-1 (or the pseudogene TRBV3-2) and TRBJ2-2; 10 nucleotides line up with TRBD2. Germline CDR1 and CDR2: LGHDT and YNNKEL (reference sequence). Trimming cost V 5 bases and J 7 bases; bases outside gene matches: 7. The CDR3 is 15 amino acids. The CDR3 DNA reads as TGTGCCAGCAGCTCAGCGGGAGGGCCTAACGGGGAGCTGTTTTTT. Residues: CASSSAGGPNGELFF.

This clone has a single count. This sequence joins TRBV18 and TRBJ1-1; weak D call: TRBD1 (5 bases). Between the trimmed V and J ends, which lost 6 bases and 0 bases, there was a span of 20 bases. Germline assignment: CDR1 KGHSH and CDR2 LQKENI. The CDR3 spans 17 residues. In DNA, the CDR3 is TGTGCCAGCTCCCTGACAGCTTCCTCCCTAATGAACACTGAAGCTTTCTTT. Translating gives CASSLTASSLMNTEAFF. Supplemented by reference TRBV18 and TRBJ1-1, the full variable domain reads NAGVMQNPRHLVRRRGQEARLRCSPMKGHSHVYWYRQLPEEGLKFMVYLQKENIIDESGMPKERFSAEFPKEGPSILRIQQVVRGDSAAYFCASSLTASSLMNTEAFFGQGTRLTVV.

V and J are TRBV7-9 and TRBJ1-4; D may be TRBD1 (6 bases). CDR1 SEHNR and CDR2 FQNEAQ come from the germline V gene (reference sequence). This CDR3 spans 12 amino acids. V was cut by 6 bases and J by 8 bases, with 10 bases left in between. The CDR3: CASRVTGEKLFF. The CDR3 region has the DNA TGTGCCAGCAGGGTGACAGGCGAAAAACTGTTTTTT.

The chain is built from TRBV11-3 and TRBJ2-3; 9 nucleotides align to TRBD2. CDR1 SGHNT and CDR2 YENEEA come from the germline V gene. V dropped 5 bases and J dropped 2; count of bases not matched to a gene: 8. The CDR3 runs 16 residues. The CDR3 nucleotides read TGTGCCAGCAGCCTTAGCGGGGGACTAAACACAGATACGCAGTATTTT. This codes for CASSLSGGLNTDTQYF.

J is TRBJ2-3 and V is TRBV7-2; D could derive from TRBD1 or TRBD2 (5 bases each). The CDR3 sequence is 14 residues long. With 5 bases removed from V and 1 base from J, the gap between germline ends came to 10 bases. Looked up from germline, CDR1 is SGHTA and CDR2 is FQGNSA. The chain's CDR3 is CASSRGGRTDTQYF. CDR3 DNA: TGTGCCAGCAGCCGGGGCGGACGCACAGATACGCAGTATTTT. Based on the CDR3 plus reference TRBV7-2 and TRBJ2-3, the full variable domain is GAGVSQSPSNKVTEKGKDVELRCDPISGHTALYWYRQSLGQGLEFLIYFQGNSAPDKSGLPSDRFSAERTGGSVSTLTIQRTQQEDSAVYLCASSRGGRTDTQYFGPGTRLTVL.